This TCR beta chain came from a study of T cell repertoires in cytomegalovirus infection. Across the study: It can be stated that public TCR beta signatures indicated CMV infection as well as a matching HLA type.

TCRdb ran MiXCR on the reads and lists one entry per CDR3 protein. Among 150,000 to 200,000 distinct CDR3 sequences listed, roughly an eighth were seen once. With 3 bases removed from V and 1 base from J, the gap between germline ends came to 6 bases. Per the germline V gene, CDR1 is MGHRA and CDR2 is YSYEKL. The CDR3 totals 14 residues. This clonotype was found many times. The TCR comes from a human donor in good health (CMV status not recorded). Some clones in this sample may be carry-over from other donors' samples. Input material: PBMCs. The chain couples TRBV4-1 to TRBJ2-2, with a weak D call TRBD2 (5 bases). Here the CDR3 DNA reads TGCGCCAGCAGCCACGGACTGAACACCGGGGAGCTGTTTTTT. This gives the protein CASSHGLNTGELFF.